This TCR beta chain was profiled in a study of cytotoxic CD8 clonotypes in ibrutinib-treated CLL. Study at large: After a median of 68 months, roughly 15 patients stayed remitted and about twelve progressed; responses had been partial in roughly 25 and complete in 2. Response samples were drawn at a median of around 11 months of treatment, range 6 to 36. Study-level points and caveats: Public clonotypes were uncommon and contracted or stayed stable on treatment.

As concerns this clone: What it binds is not known.

A 1 in 200,000 to 1 in 1 million T cell depth was the sequencing target. The assay was immunoSEQ multiplex PCR, and TCRdb's table has in-frame clones only and misses some. The sample records roughly 70,000 clones, around 84% being singletons. V gave up 6 bases and J gave up 0 bases, with 13 bases separating them. This CDR3 contains 15 residues. Germline CDR1 reads MNHEY; CDR2 reads SVGAGI. The sequencing here drew on PBMCs, taken at disease progression, from a patient treated with ibrutinib. The chain employs TRBV6-5 and TRBJ2-3; D not resolved. This receptor was taken from a human donor with chronic lymphocytic leukemia. Here the CDR3 DNA reads TGTGCCAGCAGCCCGAGTCACTGGAGCACAGATACGCAGTATTTT. Encoded protein: CASSPSHWSTDTQYF.